The 15 T cell receptor beta chains below were found in one sample sequenced in a study of OX40 agonist ivuxolimab in advanced cancers. TCRdb keeps only in-frame clones here, not all; method: immunoSEQ multiplex PCR. The data show under 55,000 clones, 85% to 90% seen once. The material was CD4+ or CD8+ T cells sorted from blood, obtained in a trial of the OX40 agonist ivuxolimab. The receptors were gathered from an adult with an advanced solid tumor such as melanoma, head and neck, liver or kidney cancer.

This CDR3 reads CASSLVQGATEAFF. The CDR3 DNA reads TGTGCCAGCAGCTTAGTTCAGGGGGCCACGGAAGCTTTCTTT. The chain carries TRBV7-9 and TRBJ1-1, with TRBD1 matching over 8 bases. CDR1 is SEHNR and CDR2 is FQNEAQ in the germline V gene (reference sequence). V was pared by 1 base and J by 8 bases, with 6 bases of the junction left unmatched. This CDR3 contains 14 residues.

In its sample, this clone was seen once. The chain has TRBV7-9 and TRBJ2-3; D possibly corresponds to TRBD2 (5 bases). CDR1 SEHNR and CDR2 FQNEAQ come from the germline V gene (reference sequence). Deletions cut 1 base from V and 2 bases from J, with 10 bases between. CDR3 length: 15 residues. In DNA, the CDR3 is TGTGCCAGCAGCTTAGTGTCAGCGGTCACAGATACGCAGTATTTT. Encoded protein: CASSLVSAVTDTQYF.

This clone was observed a single time. The chain combines TRBV5-6 with TRBJ2-7; D is undetermined. Trimming removed 4 bases at V and 6 bases at J, with 8 bases between. The CDR3 totals 11 residues. Germline assignment: CDR1 SGHDT and CDR2 YYEEEE. The CDR3 loop is CASSLLFEQYF. CDR3 sequence (DNA): TGTGCCAGCAGCCTGCTGTTCGAGCAGTACTTC.

The chain uses TRBV5-1 and TRBJ1-6; 7 bases align to TRBD1. Germline V gene lookup returns CDR1 SGHRS and CDR2 YFSETQ. This CDR3 contains 14 residues. With V trimmed by 4 bases and J by 8 bases, 6 bases remained unmatched. CDR3: CASSPLGTDSPLHF. The CDR3 DNA follows: TGCGCCAGCAGCCCACTCGGGACAGATTCACCCCTCCACTTT.

The chain links TRBV5-5 to TRBJ1-2; tentatively, D is TRBD1 (5 bases). Germline loops: CDR1 SGHKS, CDR2 YYEKEE (reference sequence). The CDR3 contains 15 residues. V dropped 4 bases and J dropped 2 bases, with 15 bases sitting between them. For the CDR3, the DNA is TGTGCCAGCAGCCGATTGGGGGTGAACAACTATGGCTACACCTTC. It yields the protein CASSRLGVNNYGYTF.

The chain employs TRBV27 and TRBJ1-2; 9 bases line up with TRBD1. V lost 4 bases and J lost 0; bases outside the gene matches: 12. CDR3 size: 18 residues. The germline CDR1 and CDR2 sequences are MNHEY and SMNVEV (reference sequence). CDR3 protein: CASSSKPGQGTTNYGYTF. CDR3 sequence (DNA): TGTGCCAGCAGTTCGAAACCGGGACAGGGTACGACTAACTATGGCTACACCTTC.

The chain uses TRBV2 and TRBJ1-2; D not resolved. V lost 6 bases and J lost 4, with 18 bases in between. CDR1 is SNHLY and CDR2 is FYNNEI in the germline V gene. This CDR3 comprises 15 residues. CDR3 sequence: CASSPTHSTSYGYTF. The CDR3, as DNA: TGTGCCAGCAGCCCTACCCACTCTACAAGCTATGGCTACACCTTC.

V usage is TRBV2 and J usage is TRBJ2-2, with 8 bases lining up with TRBD2. The CDR3 totals 14 residues. Germline V gene data show CDR1 as SNHLY and CDR2 as FYNNEI. J gave up 3 bases and V 8 bases, and 5 bases lay outside the gene matches. CDR3 nucleotides: TGTGCCAGCCGGAAAGCGGGGGACACCGGGGAGCTGTTTTTT. This encodes CASRKAGDTGELFF.

The chain uses TRBV5-4 and TRBJ2-5; D perhaps matches TRBD1 (6 bases). Germline CDR1 is SGHNT and CDR2 is YYREEE (reference sequence). The V gene lost 6 bases and the J gene lost 4 bases, with 16 bases spanning the gap. This CDR3 comprises 14 residues. The CDR3 region is CASTYPGTPETQYF. DNA of the CDR3: TGTGCCAGCACGTATCCCGGGACACCAGAGACCCAGTACTTC.

The genes are TRBV15 and TRBJ1-1, with D tentatively TRBD1 (5 bases). Germline V CDR1 and CDR2: LNHNV, YYDKDF (reference sequence). V lost 1 base and J lost 0, with 15 bases in between. The CDR3 spans 17 residues. Written as DNA, the CDR3 is TGTGCCACCAGCAGAGCCCCCCGGAGACAGCTGAACACTGAAGCTTTCTTT. This sequence encodes CATSRAPRRQLNTEAFF.

This chain connects TRBV7-7 to TRBJ2-2; D is undetermined. The CDR3 contains 15 residues. Germline V gives CDR1 SSHAT, CDR2 FNYEAQ (reference sequence). V lost 5 bases and J 6 bases, leaving 16 bases between the germline ends. The CDR3 nucleotides read TGTGCCAGCAGCGCATCTCGGGCCGGCGCCGGGGAGCTGTTTTTT. Amino acids: CASSASRAGAGELFF.

The gene calls are TRBV5-1 and TRBJ1-1, with TRBD1 matching 7 bases. The CDR3 sequence is 14 residues long. V lost 4 bases, J lost 2 bases, and 5 bases stayed unmatched. Germline V gene sequence: CDR1 SGHRS, CDR2 YFSETQ. The CDR3 protein is CASSGGTDNTEAFF. Written as DNA, the CDR3 is TGCGCCAGCAGCGGTGGGACAGACAACACTGAAGCTTTCTTT.

This rearrangement joins TRBV5-1 to TRBJ2-2; D remains ambiguous. CDR3 length: 15 amino acids. V lost 5 bases and J lost 5, with 16 bases in between. The germline V gene has CDR1 SGHRS and CDR2 YFSETQ. The CDR3 loop reads CASSSRHDETGELFF. CDR3 DNA: TGCGCCAGCAGTTCAAGACATGATGAGACCGGGGAGCTGTTTTTT.

Note on this clone: Other DNA sequences of this sample code for an identical CDR3. The chain carries TRBV18 and TRBJ2-5; D unclear. This CDR3 contains 12 residues. The germline CDR1 and CDR2 sequences are KGHSH and LQKENI. Trimming pared 2 bases from V and 2 bases from J, leaving 3 bases between. The CDR3 DNA reads TGTGCCAGCTCACCATCACAAGAGACCCAGTACTTC. As protein: CASSPSQETQYF.

The chain has TRBV19 and TRBJ1-5, with D tentatively TRBD1 (5 bases). CDR1 and CDR2 (germline): LNHDA, SQIVND (reference sequence). The CDR3 covers 13 residues. V shed 3 bases and J shed 7 bases, with 10 bases lying between them. This chain's CDR3 is CASSITGRQPQHF. In nucleotides, the CDR3 is TGTGCCAGTAGTATTACAGGCCGACAGCCCCAGCATTTT.